These T cell receptor beta chains were read from a single sample in a study of T cells in Graves' hyperthyroidism and ophthalmopathy. TCRdb processed the multiplex PCR reads anew with MiXCR; each CDR3 protein has one entry. The table has approximately 46,000 distinct CDR3 sequences, approximately 50% seen once; the top ten hold roughly a third. The specimen sequenced was peripheral blood or thyroid tissue (not recorded which). These TCRs come from a woman between 45 and 60 years old with Graves' hyperthyroidism. CDR3s include the opening cysteine and the closing phenylalanine or tryptophan. The D gene is left open where the match is weak. The size of a clone is reported for some rows only, either as once, few or many, or as a class for expanded clones.

d_gene	v_gene	j_gene	abundance	CDR3nt	CDR3aa
TRBD1	TRBV20-1	TRBJ1-2	many	TGCAGTGCGAGTGCAGGGGGCGCGAGGGGCTACACCTTC	CSASAGGARGYTF
-	TRBV20-1	TRBJ1-1	-	TGCAGTGCTAGAGAGGGGGGGGGTGGAGGAACTGAAGCTTTCTTT	CSAREGGGGGTEAFF
-	TRBV5-8	TRBJ2-2	-	TGTGCCAGCAGCTTATGGTCGATGGCAGGCGGAAACACCGGGGAGCTGTTTTTT	CASSLWSMAGGNTGELFF
-	TRBV2	TRBJ1-2	-	TGTGCCAGCAGCAGCGTATCCTATGGCTACACCTTC	CASSSVSYGYTF
-	TRBV10-1	TRBJ2-7	once	TGCGCCAGCAGTGGAGCACAGATGGACGAGCAGTACTTC	CASSGAQMDEQYF
-	TRBV3-1	TRBJ1-1	many	TGTGCCAGCAGCCCGGGTTTCAACACTGAAGCTTTCTTT	CASSPGFNTEAFF
-	TRBV5-6	TRBJ2-5	-	TGTGCCAGCAGTTACCCCGAATTCCTACGAAGCCAGTACTTC	CASSYPEFLRSQYF
TRBD1	TRBV28	TRBJ2-3	many	TGTGCCAGCAGTAACCCGGGACAGGGGGAGGATACGCAGTATTTT	CASSNPGQGEDTQYF
TRBD1	TRBV24-1	TRBJ1-1	-	TGTGCCACCACCTCGGACAGGGGAACTGAAGCTTTCTTT	CATTSDRGTEAFF
TRBD1	TRBV29-1	TRBJ1-2	-	TGCAGCGCTGGAGCGGGGACAGGGGATGGCTACACCTTC	CSAGAGTGDGYTF
TRBD1	TRBV6-6	TRBJ1-2	many	TGTGCCAGCAGTGACCAGGGGGCGACTAACTATGGCTACACCTTC	CASSDQGATNYGYTF
TRBD2	TRBV9	TRBJ2-5	many	TGTGCCAGCAGCGTAGGAACGGGAGGCCCCCAAGAGACCCAGTACTTC	CASSVGTGGPQETQYF
-	TRBV9	TRBJ1-1	-	TGTGCCAGCAGCGTAGACTGTAAGAGCACTGAAGCTTTCTTT	CASSVDCKSTEAFF
-	TRBV20-1	TRBJ1-1	-	TGCAGTGCTAGCGGACAGAACACTGAAGCTTCCTTC	CSASGQNTEASF
TRBD1	TRBV20-1	TRBJ2-2	many	TGCAGTGCTGGGAAACAGGGGCCCACCGGGGAGCTGTTTTTT	CSAGKQGPTGELFF
-	TRBV10-3	TRBJ1-5	-	TGTGCCATCAGGGCCGCAGGGAGCAATCAGCCCCAGCGTTTT	CAIRAAGSNQPQRF
TRBD1	TRBV12-3/TRBV12-4	TRBJ1-5	many	TGTGCCAGCAGCCATACAGGGGGCGGACAGCCCCAGCATTTT	CASSHTGGGQPQHF
-	TRBV15	TRBJ2-7	many	TGTGCCACCAGCAGCGCAGGGCCCAACTACGAGCAGTACTTC	CATSSAGPNYEQYF
-	TRBV11-1	TRBJ1-6	many	TGTGCCAGCAGCTTATTGAGCTCCTATAATTCACCCCTCCACTTT	CASSLLSSYNSPLHF
TRBD1	TRBV28	TRBJ1-3	many	TGTGCCAGCAGTTCCCCCGGGACAGCTGGGGGTACTGGAAACACCATATATTTT	CASSSPGTAGGTGNTIYF
-	TRBV20-1	TRBJ1-5	-	TGCAGTGCTTGTGGGACTATCAGTCAGCCCCAGCATTTT	CSACGTISQPQHF
-	TRBV20-1	TRBJ2-3	many	TGCAGTGCTAGAGATCGCCTGGGTTGGGCAAATCCCTATTTT	CSARDRLGWANPYF
-	TRBV4-2	TRBJ1-1	many	TGTGCCAGCACCCCCACGGGGAGGTGGAACACTGAAGCTTTCTTT	CASTPTGRWNTEAFF
-	TRBV7-6	TRBJ2-7	-	TGTGCCAGCAGCTTGGGGGGGGGGCACGAGCAGTACTTC	CASSLGGGHEQYF
TRBD2	TRBV15	TRBJ2-7	-	TGTGCCACCAGCAGTTACAAAGGGACTAGCGGGATTCCCCCCTACGAGCAGTACTTC	CATSSYKGTSGIPPYEQYF
-	TRBV10-3	TRBJ2-6	-	TGTGCCATCAGTGAGAATATGGTGCCTTGGGCCAACGTCCTGACTTTC	CAISENMVPWANVLTF
-	TRBV7-9	TRBJ2-3	-	TGTGCCACTCTGGAGGGGTCAGCAGATACGCAGTATTTT	CATLEGSADTQYF
TRBD1	TRBV9	TRBJ1-4	-	TGTGCCAGCAGCGTAGGGACAGGGGCAACTAATGAAAAACTGTTTTTT	CASSVGTGATNEKLFF
-	TRBV27	TRBJ2-2	many	TGTGCCAGCAGTTTCAGGGGCCGGGAGCTGTTTTTT	CASSFRGRELFF
-	TRBV2	TRBJ1-1	-	-	CAGSVGRGTEASF
-	TRBV5-8	TRBJ1-1	many	TGTGCCACAACACAGGGTTATCGTAGAGCTTTCTTT	CATTQGYRRAFF